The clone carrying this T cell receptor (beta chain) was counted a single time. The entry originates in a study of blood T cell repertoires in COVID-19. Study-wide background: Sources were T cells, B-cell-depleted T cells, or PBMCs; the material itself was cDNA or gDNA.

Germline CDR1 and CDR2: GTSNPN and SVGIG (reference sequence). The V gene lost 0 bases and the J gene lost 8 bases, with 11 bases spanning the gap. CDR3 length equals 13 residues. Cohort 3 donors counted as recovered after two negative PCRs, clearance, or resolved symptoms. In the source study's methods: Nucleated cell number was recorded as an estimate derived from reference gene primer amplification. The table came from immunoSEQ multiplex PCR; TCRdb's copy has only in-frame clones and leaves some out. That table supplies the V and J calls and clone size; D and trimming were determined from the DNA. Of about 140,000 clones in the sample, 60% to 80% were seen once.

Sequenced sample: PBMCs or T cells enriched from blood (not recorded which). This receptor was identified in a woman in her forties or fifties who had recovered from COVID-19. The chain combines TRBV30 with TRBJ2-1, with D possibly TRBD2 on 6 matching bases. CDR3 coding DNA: TGTGCCTGGAGTGTAATGGAGGGAGATGAGCAGTTCTTC. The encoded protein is CAWSVMEGDEQFF.